This is a list of T cell receptor beta chains from one sample in a study of blood T cell repertoires in COVID-19. The method was immunoSEQ multiplex PCR; TCRdb's version includes in-frame clones alone and lacks a portion of them. The profile shows tens of thousands of clones, approximately 86% of them singletons. The specimen sequenced was peripheral blood. These receptors were collected from a man aged 45-65 years with active or convalescent COVID-19. Both conserved end residues are part of each CDR3. A D gene is named only where the DNA matches it firmly. Size tells how often a clone was seen (once, few, many) or the class of an expanded clone, and some rows leave it out.

j_call	clone_size	v_call	d_call	cdr3_aa	cdr3_nt
TRBJ1-5	once	TRBV12-3/TRBV12-4	NA	CASSGFNQPQHF	TGTGCCAGCAGCGGGTTCAATCAGCCCCAGCATTTT
TRBJ1-6	NA	TRBV19	NA	CASKRGEDTNNSPLHF	TGTGCCAGTAAACGCGGGGAGGACACTAACAATTCACCCCTCCACTTT
TRBJ2-3	NA	TRBV18	NA	CASSPDGRASTDTQYF	TGTGCCAGCTCACCAGACGGGCGGGCTAGCACAGATACGCAGTATTTT
TRBJ1-6	NA	TRBV9	TRBD1	CASSVVGTGDSPLHF	TGTGCCAGCAGCGTAGTAGGGACAGGGGATTCACCCCTCCACTTT
TRBJ2-2	once	TRBV19	TRBD2	CASSSLPGGLTGELFF	TGTGCCAGTAGTTCTCTTCCGGGGGGGTTGACCGGGGAGCTGTTTTTT
TRBJ1-2	NA	TRBV7-2	NA	CASSLSGLLVYTF	TGTGCCAGCAGCCTTTCGGGACTTTTGGTCTACACCTTC
TRBJ1-4	NA	TRBV7-9	TRBD1	CASSRQGTTNEKLFF	TGTGCCAGCAGCCGACAGGGAACAACTAATGAAAAACTGTTTTTT
TRBJ2-5	NA	TRBV5-1	TRBD1	CASSGGTGGYQETQYF	TGCGCCAGCAGCGGAGGGACAGGAGGTTACCAAGAGACCCAGTACTTC
TRBJ1-2	NA	TRBV10-3	TRBD1	CAISEGTGAYGYTF	TGTGCCATCAGTGAGGGGACAGGGGCTTATGGCTACACCTTC
TRBJ1-1	NA	TRBV6-6	TRBD1	CASSPGQGKLNTEAFF	TGTGCCAGCAGTCCGGGACAGGGGAAATTGAACACTGAAGCTTTCTTT
TRBJ1-3	NA	TRBV27	NA	CASSVTVPASGNTIYF	TGTGCCAGCAGTGTGACAGTCCCAGCCTCTGGAAACACCATATATTTT
TRBJ1-2	NA	TRBV6-5	NA	CASRSATDGYTF	TGTGCCAGCAGGAGTGCGACAGACGGCTACACCTTC
TRBJ1-4	NA	TRBV27	TRBD1	CASSLSRDRGDSEKLFF	TGTGCCAGCAGTTTATCCCGGGACAGGGGGGATAGTGAAAAACTGTTTTTT
TRBJ1-1	NA	TRBV6-5	TRBD1	CASRIHRGTEAFF	TGTGCCAGCAGGATCCACAGGGGCACTGAAGCTTTCTTT
TRBJ2-1	NA	TRBV15	NA	CATSREGAYNEQFF	TGTGCCACCAGCAGAGAGGGGGCGTACAATGAGCAGTTCTTC
TRBJ2-3	NA	TRBV5-1	TRBD1	CASSLGQGLPDTQYF	TGCGCCAGCAGCTTGGGACAGGGCCTACCAGATACGCAGTATTTT
TRBJ2-7	few	TRBV30	TRBD1	CAWSGTITGGYSYEQYF	TGTGCCTGGTCGGGGACCATTACAGGGGGATACTCCTACGAGCAGTACTTC
TRBJ1-3	NA	TRBV9	NA	CASSGDDFSGNTIYF	TGTGCCAGCAGCGGAGACGACTTCTCTGGAAACACCATATATTTT
TRBJ1-1	NA	TRBV19	TRBD1	CASSFDRGTEAFF	TGTGCCAGTAGTTTCGACAGGGGTACTGAAGCTTTCTTT
TRBJ1-1	few	TRBV2	NA	CASSTGIPNTEAFF	TGTGCCAGCAGCACAGGGATCCCGAACACTGAAGCTTTCTTT
TRBJ2-5	once	TRBV7-2	TRBD1	CASSLGQGLTQYF	TGTGCCAGCAGCTTAGGACAGGGGCTAACCCAGTACTTC
TRBJ2-5	NA	TRBV18	TRBD1	CASARQGLQETQYF	TGTGCCAGCGCGCGACAGGGGCTGCAAGAGACCCAGTACTTC
TRBJ2-1	NA	TRBV7-2	NA	CASSSGVASDEQFF	TGTGCCAGCAGCTCCGGGGTAGCTAGCGATGAGCAGTTCTTC
TRBJ2-5	NA	TRBV16	NA	CASSQSVVGGQTQYF	TGTGCCAGCAGCCAATCGGTCGTGGGGGGACAGACCCAGTACTTC
TRBJ2-7	NA	TRBV2	NA	CASSTPWAFYEQYF	TGTGCCAGCAGTACCCCTTGGGCGTTCTACGAGCAGTACTTC
TRBJ2-3	NA	TRBV5-6	TRBD2	CASSVGLAPGDTQYF	TGTGCCAGCAGCGTCGGACTAGCCCCGGGAGATACGCAGTATTTT
TRBJ2-3	NA	TRBV5-4	TRBD2	CASSLKSGETDTQYF	TGTGCCAGCAGCTTAAAAAGCGGGGAAACAGATACGCAGTATTTT
TRBJ2-2	NA	TRBV5-4	NA	CASSSGLITGELFF	TGTGCCAGCAGCTCGGGACTTATCACCGGGGAGCTGTTTTTT
TRBJ2-1	NA	TRBV19	TRBD1	CATRDRGQNEQFF	TGTGCCACCCGGGACAGGGGGCAGAATGAGCAGTTCTTC
TRBJ2-7	NA	TRBV28	NA	CASSSTFEGDEQYF	TGTGCCAGCAGTTCCACGTTTGAGGGTGACGAGCAGTACTTC
TRBJ1-5	NA	TRBV5-5	NA	CASSSRGGESQPQHF	TGTGCCAGCAGCTCCCGTGGGGGGGAAAGTCAGCCCCAGCATTTT
TRBJ2-1	NA	TRBV5-1	TRBD2	CASSLAASGGGEQFF	TGCGCCAGCAGCTTGGCGGCTAGCGGGGGCGGGGAGCAGTTCTTC
TRBJ2-3	NA	TRBV12-3/TRBV12-4	NA	CASSPGADTQYF	TGTGCCAGCAGCCCAGGGGCAGATACGCAGTATTTT
TRBJ2-5	NA	TRBV5-1	NA	CASSPPTGGETQYF	TGCGCCAGCAGCCCCCCGACAGGAGGAGAGACCCAGTACTTC
TRBJ2-3	NA	TRBV7-9	NA	CASSSEGGDTQYF	TGTGCCAGCAGCTCCGAAGGGGGAGATACGCAGTATTTT
TRBJ1-4	NA	TRBV10-1	TRBD1	CASSPGQGASEKLFF	TGCGCCAGCAGCCCAGGACAGGGGGCGTCTGAAAAACTGTTTTTT
TRBJ2-1	NA	TRBV12-3/TRBV12-4	TRBD1	CASRTGGGNEQFF	TGTGCCAGCAGGACAGGGGGGGGGAATGAGCAGTTCTTC
TRBJ2-1	NA	TRBV6-2/TRBV6-3	TRBD1	CASSAYGTGGHNEQFF	TGTGCCAGCAGTGCTTACGGGACAGGGGGCCACAATGAGCAGTTCTTC
TRBJ1-5	NA	TRBV7-9	NA	CASSLGALSDQPQHF	TGTGCCAGCAGCTTGGGGGCCCTCTCCGACCAGCCCCAGCATTTT
TRBJ2-3	NA	TRBV19	TRBD2	CASSMGMGGTDTQYF	TGTGCCAGTAGTATGGGGATGGGGGGGACAGATACGCAGTATTTT
TRBJ2-3	NA	TRBV2	TRBD2	CASSGERGATDTQYF	TGTGCCAGCAGTGGGGAGCGGGGGGCCACAGATACGCAGTATTTT
TRBJ2-1	NA	TRBV7-9	NA	CASSFMAGAHEQFF	TGTGCCAGCAGCTTCATGGCAGGGGCACATGAGCAGTTCTTC
TRBJ1-1	NA	TRBV28	NA	CASSSLSTEAFF	TGTGCCAGCAGTTCATTGAGCACTGAAGCTTTCTTT
TRBJ1-5	NA	TRBV29-1	NA	CSVAQGSGNQPQHF	TGCAGCGTTGCACAGGGATCTGGCAATCAGCCCCAGCATTTT
TRBJ2-1	NA	TRBV28	TRBD1	CASSTGGVGSSEQFF	TGTGCCAGCAGCACAGGGGGCGTCGGGTCCTCCGAGCAGTTCTTC
TRBJ2-4	many	TRBV4-2	NA	CASSHEGIRNIQYF	TGTGCCAGCAGCCACGAGGGTATCCGGAACATTCAGTACTTC
TRBJ2-3	NA	TRBV14	NA	CASRGPSADTQYF	TGTGCCAGCAGGGGCCCTTCGGCAGATACGCAGTATTTT
TRBJ2-5	NA	TRBV3-1/TRBV3-2	NA	CASSQDGRREETQYF	TGTGCCAGCAGCCAAGATGGGAGGAGAGAGGAGACCCAGTACTTC
TRBJ1-5	NA	TRBV19	NA	CASSIGLSQPQHF	TGTGCCAGTAGTATCGGACTGAGTCAGCCCCAGCATTTT
TRBJ2-1	NA	TRBV5-1	TRBD1	CASSLGQGFNEQFF	TGCGCCAGCAGCTTGGGACAGGGTTTTAATGAGCAGTTCTTC
TRBJ1-1	NA	TRBV5-1	NA	CASSSDSNTEAFF	TGCGCCAGCAGCTCCGACAGCAACACTGAAGCTTTCTTT
TRBJ1-6	few	TRBV30	NA	CAWSVGADPLHF	TGTGCCTGGAGTGTAGGGGCAGACCCCCTCCACTTT